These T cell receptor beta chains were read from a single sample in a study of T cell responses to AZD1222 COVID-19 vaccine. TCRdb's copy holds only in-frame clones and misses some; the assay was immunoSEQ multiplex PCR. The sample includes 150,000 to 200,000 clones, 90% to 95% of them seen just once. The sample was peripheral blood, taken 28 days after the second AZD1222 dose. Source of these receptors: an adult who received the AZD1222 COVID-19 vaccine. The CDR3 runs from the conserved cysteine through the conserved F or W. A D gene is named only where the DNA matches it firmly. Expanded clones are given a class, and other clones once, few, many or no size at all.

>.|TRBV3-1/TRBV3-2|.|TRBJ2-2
TGTGCCAGCAGTACTAGGGGGGAGCTGTTTTTT
CASSTRGELFF
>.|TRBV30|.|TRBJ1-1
TGTGCCTGGGCCCTGGGACCGAACACTGAAGCTTTCTTT
CAWALGPNTEAFF
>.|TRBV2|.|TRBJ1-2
TGTGCCAGCAGTGAGAGGACAGACTATGGCTACACCTTC
CASSERTDYGYTF
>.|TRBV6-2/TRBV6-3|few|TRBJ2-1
TGTGCCAGCAGCAGCCTAGATAGCTCCTACAATGAGCAGTTCTTC
CASSSLDSSYNEQFF
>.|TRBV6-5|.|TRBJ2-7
TGTGCCAGCAGCCCGGTAAGTCAAGACTACGAGCAGTACTTC
CASSPVSQDYEQYF
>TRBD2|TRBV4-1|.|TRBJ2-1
TGCGCCAGCAGCCAAGGGGGACTAGCGGTTAGAATCTACAATGAGCAGTTCTTC
CASSQGGLAVRIYNEQFF
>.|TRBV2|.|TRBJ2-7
TGTGCCAGCAAGACAGGTCTACTCTACGAGCAGTACTTC
CASKTGLLYEQYF
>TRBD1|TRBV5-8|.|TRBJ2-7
TGTGCCAGCAGCCCCCGACAGGGGATCTACGAGCAGTACTTC
CASSPRQGIYEQYF
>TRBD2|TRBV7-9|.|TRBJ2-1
TGTGCCAGCAGCTCCTATAGCGGGAGCCACTACAATGAGCAGTTCTTC
CASSSYSGSHYNEQFF
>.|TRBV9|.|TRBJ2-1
TGTGCCAGCAGCGTAACCACCACAGTCAATGAGCAGTTCTTC
CASSVTTTVNEQFF
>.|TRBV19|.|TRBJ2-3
TGTGCCAGTACTCCGGAGGGGGGGGTAGGTACAGATACGCAGTATTTT
CASTPEGGVGTDTQYF
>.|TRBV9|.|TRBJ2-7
TGTGCCAGCAGCCCGCACGCCTTTCTACCGGGACTCCCCTACGAGCAGTACTTC
CASSPHAFLPGLPYEQYF
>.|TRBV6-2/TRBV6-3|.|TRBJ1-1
TGTGCCAGCAGTTACTTGGGGGAAAACACTGAAGCTTTCTTT
CASSYLGENTEAFF
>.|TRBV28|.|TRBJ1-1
TGTGCCAGCAGTTCCCAACCTACTGAAGCTTTCTTT
CASSSQPTEAFF
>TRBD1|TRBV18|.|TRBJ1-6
TGTGCCAGCTCACTGACGACAGGGGATTCACCCCTCCACTTT
CASSLTTGDSPLHF
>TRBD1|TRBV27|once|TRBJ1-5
TGTGCCAGCAGTTGGACAGGGAGGTCCCAGCCCCAGCATTTT
CASSWTGRSQPQHF
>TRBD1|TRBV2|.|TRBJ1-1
TGTGCCAGCAGTCTACAGGGGTACACTGAAGCTTTCTTT
CASSLQGYTEAFF
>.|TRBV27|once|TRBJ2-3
TGTGCCAGCAGTCTCAGGAGGGGCACAGATACGCAGTATTTT
CASSLRRGTDTQYF
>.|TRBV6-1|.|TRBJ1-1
TGTGCCAGCAGTGAACGCGAAGGGAAGAACACTGAAGCTTTCTTT
CASSEREGKNTEAFF
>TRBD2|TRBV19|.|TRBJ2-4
TGTGCCAGTAGTATAACCCCCGGGACTAGCGGACCCCTGAACATTCAGTACTTC
CASSITPGTSGPLNIQYF
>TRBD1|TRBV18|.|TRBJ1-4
TGTGCCAGCTCACCTAACCCGGGACAGAACAATGAAAAACTGTTTTTT
CASSPNPGQNNEKLFF
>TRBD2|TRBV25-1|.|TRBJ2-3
TGTGCCAGCACCTCTGCTCCCGGGACTAGCGGGGGCACAGATACGCAGTATTTT
CASTSAPGTSGGTDTQYF
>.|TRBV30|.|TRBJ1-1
TGTGCCTGGAGTGAGGCAGACACTGAAGCTTTCTTT
CAWSEADTEAFF
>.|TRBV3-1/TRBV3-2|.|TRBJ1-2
TGTGCCAGCAGCCGGACACCATGGGGGGATGGCTACACCTTC
CASSRTPWGDGYTF
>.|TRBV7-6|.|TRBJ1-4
TGTGCCAGCAGCCAAAGGGGAATTAATGAAAAACTGTTTTTT
CASSQRGINEKLFF
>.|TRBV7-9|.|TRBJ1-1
TGTGCCAGCAGCCCAATAGGACGCCTGGCTTTCTTT
CASSPIGRLAFF
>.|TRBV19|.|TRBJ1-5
TGTGCCAGTAGTATCAGTGCCGGGGGCAATCAGCCCCAGCATTTT
CASSISAGGNQPQHF
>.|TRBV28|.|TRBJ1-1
TGTGCCAGCAGCAACGGTCACACTGAAGCTTTCTTT
CASSNGHTEAFF
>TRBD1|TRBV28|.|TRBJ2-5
TGTGCCAGCAGTCCCCTGGGACAGGGGACGGAGACCCAGTACTTC
CASSPLGQGTETQYF
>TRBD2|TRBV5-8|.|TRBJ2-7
TGTGCCAGCAGCCCCCGGGGAGGGCGGTGGGACGAGCAGTACTTC
CASSPRGGRWDEQYF
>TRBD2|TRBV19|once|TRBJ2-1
TGTGCCAGTACGTCGTCGGGAGGATCCTACAATGAGCAGTTCTTC
CASTSSGGSYNEQFF
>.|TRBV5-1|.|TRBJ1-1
TGCGCCAGCAGCTTCGGAGACAGAAATGAAGCTTTCTTT
CASSFGDRNEAFF
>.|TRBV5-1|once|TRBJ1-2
TGCGCCAGCAGCTTGGAGCAGGGACGGTACACCTTC
CASSLEQGRYTF
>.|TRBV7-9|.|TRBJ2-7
TGTGCCAGCAGCTTCTCTGAACAGTACTACGAGCAGTACTTC
CASSFSEQYYEQYF
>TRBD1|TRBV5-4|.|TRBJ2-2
TGTGCCAGCAGCTCACCCGGACAGGGAGGCACCGGGGAGCTGTTTTTT
CASSSPGQGGTGELFF
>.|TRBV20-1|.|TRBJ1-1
TGCAGTGCTAGACTAAACACTGAAGCTTTCTTT
CSARLNTEAFF
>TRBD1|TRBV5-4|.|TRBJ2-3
TGTGCCAGCAGAGGGGGCGGAAGCACAGATACGCAGTATTTT
CASRGGGSTDTQYF
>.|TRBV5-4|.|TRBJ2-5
TGTGCCAGCAGCCAAGACGCAGAGACCCAGTACTTC
CASSQDAETQYF
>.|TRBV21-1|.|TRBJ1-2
TGTGCCAGCATCCCGACAGGGCCGTTCTATGGCTACACCTTC
CASIPTGPFYGYTF
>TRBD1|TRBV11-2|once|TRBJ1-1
TGTGCCAGCAGCAGCTTGGGCAGGGGGGGGACTGAAGCTTTCTTT
CASSSLGRGGTEAFF
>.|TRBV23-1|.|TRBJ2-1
TGCGCCAGCAGTCCCCTAGCAAATGAGCAGTTCTTC
CASSPLANEQFF
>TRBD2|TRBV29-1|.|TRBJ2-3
TGCAGCGCTGTTTCCGGGAGGGCGACAGATACGCAGTATTTT
CSAVSGRATDTQYF
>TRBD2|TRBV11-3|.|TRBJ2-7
TGTGCCAGCAGCTTAATAGCGGGGGAGCAGTACTTC
CASSLIAGEQYF
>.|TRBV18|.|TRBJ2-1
TGTGCCAGCTCACCTCTAGTGGGAGAGGACAATGAGCAGTTCTTC
CASSPLVGEDNEQFF
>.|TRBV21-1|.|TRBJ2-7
TGTGCCAGCAGCCAACGACAGGGCTCCTACGAGCAGTACTTC
CASSQRQGSYEQYF
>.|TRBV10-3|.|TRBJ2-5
TGTGCCATCAGTGAGTCGAGGACACCCAGACGGACCCAGTACTTC
CAISESRTPRRTQYF
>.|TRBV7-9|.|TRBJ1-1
TGTGCCAGCAGCTTTTCAGGGGCCCGAAACACTGAAGCTTTCTTT
CASSFSGARNTEAFF
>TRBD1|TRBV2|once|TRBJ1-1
TGTGCCAGCAGTGAAAAGACAGGGACCACTGAAGCTTTCTTT
CASSEKTGTTEAFF
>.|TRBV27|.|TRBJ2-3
TGTGCCAGCAGTTTAAGCGGAAGCACAGATACGCAGTATTTT
CASSLSGSTDTQYF
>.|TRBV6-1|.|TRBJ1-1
TGTGCCAGCAGTGAGCGATGGGGGCGAGGGGGCACTGAAGCTTTCTTT
CASSERWGRGGTEAFF
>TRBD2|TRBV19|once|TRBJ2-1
TGTGCCAGTAGTTGGGGACTAGCGGGCTTAAAGGGGAATGAGCAGTTCTTC
CASSWGLAGLKGNEQFF
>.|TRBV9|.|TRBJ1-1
TGTGCCAGCAGCGTAGCCGAGAACACTGAAGCTTTCTTT
CASSVAENTEAFF
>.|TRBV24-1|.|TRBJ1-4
TGTGCCACCAGTGAGACGGGTGAAAAACTGTTTTTT
CATSETGEKLFF
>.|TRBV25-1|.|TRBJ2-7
TGTGCCAGCAGTGAACGGGAGACGGACGAGCAGTACTTC
CASSERETDEQYF
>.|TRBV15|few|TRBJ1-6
TGTGCCACCAGCAGAGAGGGTAGTCGTTCACCCCTCCACTTT
CATSREGSRSPLHF
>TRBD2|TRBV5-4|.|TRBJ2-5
TGTGCCAGCAGACCTCAGGGACTAGTTGGGGAGACCCAGTACTTC
CASRPQGLVGETQYF
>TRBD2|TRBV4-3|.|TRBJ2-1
TGCGCCAGCAGCCCGATAGGTACTAGCGGGAGGAAGAATGAGCAGTTCTTC
CASSPIGTSGRKNEQFF
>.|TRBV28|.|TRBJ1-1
TGTGCCAGCAGTTTGAACAGGTTGAACACTGAAGCTTTCTTT
CASSLNRLNTEAFF